What follows describes a single T cell receptor (beta chain). This sample was taken from a study of blood T cell repertoires in COVID-19. V was pared by 2 bases and J by 4 bases, with 4 bases of the junction left unmatched. The CDR3 is made up of 15 amino acids. Germline-derived CDR1 and CDR2 are SGHNT and YYREEE (reference sequence). Assay used: immunoSEQ multiplex PCR; TCRdb lists only in-frame clones, some missing. The repertoire holds 150,000 to 200,000 clones, with approximately 82% as singletons. V gene TRBV5-4 combines with J gene TRBJ2-2; TRBD2 matches at 8 bases. The receptor's source is a woman older than 75 with acute or convalescent COVID-19. Sequenced input: peripheral blood. CDR3 in amino acids: CASSLSGSPTGELFF. For the CDR3, the DNA is TGTGCCAGCAGCTTAAGCGGGAGTCCCACCGGGGAGCTGTTTTTT.